The rows below give T cell receptor beta chains drawn from one sample of a study of blood T cell repertoires in COVID-19. TCRdb's table, derived via immunoSEQ multiplex PCR, lists solely in-frame clones and lacks some. The sample holds under 200,000 clones, around four fifths seen once. Sequenced sample: peripheral blood. The receptors come from a man in his 70s who had recovered from COVID-19. Both conserved end residues are part of each CDR3. A D gene is named only where the DNA matches it firmly. A row's size may be missing; if present it is once, few, many or a size class.

clone size | J gene | V gene | D gene | CDR3 protein | CDR3 DNA
- | TRBJ2-3 | TRBV6-5 | - | CASSQRATSTDTQYF | TGTGCCAGCAGCCAGAGGGCGACTAGCACAGATACGCAGTATTTT
- | TRBJ1-1 | TRBV11-2 | - | CASSPTPGRNTEAFF | TGTGCCAGCAGCCCCACACCGGGTAGGAACACTGAAGCTTTCTTT
- | TRBJ1-1 | TRBV12-3/TRBV12-4 | TRBD1 | CASSTTGSEAFF | TGTGCCAGCAGCACGACAGGGTCCGAAGCTTTCTTT
- | TRBJ2-7 | TRBV28 | TRBD2 | CASSFGGRAYEQYF | TGTGCCAGCAGTTTCGGCGGGAGGGCCTACGAGCAGTACTTC
few | TRBJ1-1 | TRBV3-1/TRBV3-2 | - | CASAPQGTNTEAFF | TGTGCCAGCGCCCCCCAGGGAACGAACACTGAAGCTTTCTTT
- | TRBJ1-1 | TRBV29-1 | TRBD1 | CSVGTGAGVGTEAFF | TGCAGCGTTGGAACAGGGGCCGGTGTGGGCACTGAAGCTTTCTTT
- | TRBJ1-1 | TRBV7-9 | TRBD1 | CASSVPTGRNTEAFF | TGTGCCAGCAGCGTACCGACAGGGCGGAACACTGAAGCTTTCTTT
once | TRBJ1-2 | TRBV18 | TRBD1 | CASSKGGAGGYTF | TGTGCCAGCTCCAAAGGGGGCGCGGGTGGCTACACCTTC
once | TRBJ2-5 | TRBV18 | - | CASSPLGPPGETQYF | TGTGCCAGCTCACCACTAGGCCCCCCCGGGGAGACCCAGTACTTC
- | TRBJ2-7 | TRBV5-6 | - | CASSPSGSGSYEQYF | TGTGCCAGCAGCCCCTCGGGATCGGGGAGTTACGAGCAGTACTTC
- | TRBJ2-5 | TRBV7-2 | - | CASSQMGGQETQYF | TGTGCCAGCAGCCAAATGGGCGGGCAAGAGACCCAGTACTTC
- | TRBJ2-1 | TRBV5-6 | TRBD2 | CASSRSGREFF | TGTGCCAGCAGCCGCAGCGGGAGGGAGTTCTTC
- | TRBJ1-2 | TRBV7-8 | TRBD1 | CASSLLDREHGYTF | TGTGCCAGCAGCTTGCTTGACAGGGAGCATGGCTACACCTTC
- | TRBJ2-3 | TRBV7-9 | TRBD2 | CASSSGGDTQYF | TGTGCCAGCAGCTCGGGAGGGGATACGCAGTATTTT
- | TRBJ2-7 | TRBV5-6 | TRBD1 | CASSRTGIAYEQYF | TGTGCCAGCAGCCGGACAGGGATCGCCTACGAGCAGTACTTC
- | TRBJ2-3 | TRBV2 | TRBD2 | CASPRLAGTDTQYF | TGTGCCAGTCCAAGACTAGCGGGAACAGATACGCAGTATTTT
few | TRBJ2-3 | TRBV19 | TRBD2 | CASGAGLAGATDTQYF | TGTGCCAGTGGGGCTGGACTAGCGGGAGCCACAGATACGCAGTATTTT